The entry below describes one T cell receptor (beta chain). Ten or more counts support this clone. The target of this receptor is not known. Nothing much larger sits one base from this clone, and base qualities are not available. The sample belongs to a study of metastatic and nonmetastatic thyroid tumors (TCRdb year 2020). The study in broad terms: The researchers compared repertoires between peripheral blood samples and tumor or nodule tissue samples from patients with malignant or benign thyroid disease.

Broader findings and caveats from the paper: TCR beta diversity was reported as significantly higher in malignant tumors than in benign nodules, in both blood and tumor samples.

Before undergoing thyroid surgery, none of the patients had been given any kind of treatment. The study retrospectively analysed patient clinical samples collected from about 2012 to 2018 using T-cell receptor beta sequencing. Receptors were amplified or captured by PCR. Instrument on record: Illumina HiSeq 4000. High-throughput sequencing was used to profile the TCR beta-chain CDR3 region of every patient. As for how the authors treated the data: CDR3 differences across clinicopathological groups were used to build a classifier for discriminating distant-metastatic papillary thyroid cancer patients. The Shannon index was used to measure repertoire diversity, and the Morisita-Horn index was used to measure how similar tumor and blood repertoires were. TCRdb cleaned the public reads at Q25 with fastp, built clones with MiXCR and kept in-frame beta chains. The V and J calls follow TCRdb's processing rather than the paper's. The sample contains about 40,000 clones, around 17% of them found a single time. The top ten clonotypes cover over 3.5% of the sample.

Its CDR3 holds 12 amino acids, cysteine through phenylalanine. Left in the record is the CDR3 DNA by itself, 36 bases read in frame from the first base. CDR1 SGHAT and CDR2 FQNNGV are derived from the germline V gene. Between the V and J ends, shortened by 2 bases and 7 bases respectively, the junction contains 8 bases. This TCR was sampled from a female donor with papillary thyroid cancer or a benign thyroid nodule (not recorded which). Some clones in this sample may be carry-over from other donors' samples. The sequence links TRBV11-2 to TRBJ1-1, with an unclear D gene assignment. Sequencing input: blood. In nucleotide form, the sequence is TGTGCCAGCAGCTTAAAGTCCTTTGAAGCTTTCTTT. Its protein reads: CASSLKSFEAFF.